This T cell receptor beta chain appears in the sequencing data of a study of cytomegalovirus exposure and HLA in healthy donors. Study-level results: Being indistinguishable, some V segments were excluded, TRBV6-2 and TRBV6-3 among them.

PCR involved 60 Vbeta and 13 Jbeta primers. Some clones are missing from TCRdb's copy, which holds only in-frame ones; the method was immunoSEQ multiplex PCR. The data show approximately 190,000 clones, about three quarters seen once. This clone was found a few times. What it binds is unknown. This CDR3 is 15 amino acids long. CDR1 is SGHDN and CDR2 is FVKESK in the germline V gene. Between the trimmed V and J ends, which lost 0 bases and 4 bases, there was a span of 12 bases. Sequencing used PBMCs. The rearrangement uses TRBV14 and TRBJ1-2, with D possibly being TRBD1 (5 bases). The clonotype was recovered from a woman under 40 in good health and CMV-seropositive. The chain's CDR3 is CASSQETDPSYGYTF. The CDR3 DNA reads TGTGCCAGCAGCCAAGAGACAGACCCAAGCTATGGCTACACCTTC.